This is a list of T cell receptor beta chains from one sample in a study of blood T cell repertoires in COVID-19. Method: immunoSEQ multiplex PCR; TCRdb's copy keeps in-frame clones and lacks some. The table shows about 150,000 clones, with around 83% occurring only once. Sequencing was carried out using peripheral blood. The receptor set was obtained from a woman aged 60-75 years with acute or convalescent COVID-19. Each CDR3 is given with its conserved first and last residue. The order of the fields is J gene, V gene, clone size, D gene, CDR3 protein, CDR3 DNA. D genes are given only for firm matches. Not every row has a clone size; where given, it reads once, few, many or a size class.

TRBJ1-1,TRBV12-3/TRBV12-4,-,-,CASSFWGETEAFF,TGTGCCAGCAGTTTTTGGGGGGAAACTGAAGCTTTCTTT
TRBJ2-7,TRBV3-1/TRBV3-2,-,-,CASSQEGVYEQYF,TGTGCCAGCAGCCAAGAGGGAGTCTACGAGCAGTACTTC
TRBJ2-3,TRBV18,-,TRBD2,CASSGSGKTSTDTQYF,TGTGCCAGCTCGGGCAGCGGGAAGACTAGCACAGATACGCAGTATTTT
TRBJ2-3,TRBV11-3,-,TRBD2,CASSSSGAGTDTQYF,TGTGCCAGCAGCTCTAGCGGGGCCGGCACAGATACGCAGTATTTT
TRBJ2-7,TRBV27,-,TRBD1,CASSSGQLTYEQYF,TGTGCCAGCAGTTCGGGACAGCTCACCTACGAGCAGTACTTC
TRBJ2-3,TRBV15,-,TRBD2,CATSRDGRAGDTQYF,TGTGCCACCAGCAGAGATGGGAGGGCGGGAGATACGCAGTATTTT
TRBJ2-1,TRBV6-5,-,TRBD1,CASRFGTDYNEQFF,TGTGCCAGCAGATTCGGGACAGATTACAATGAGCAGTTCTTC
TRBJ1-1,TRBV5-1,-,-,CASSHDLGHTEAFF,TGCGCCAGCAGCCATGATCTGGGCCACACTGAAGCTTTCTTT
TRBJ1-1,TRBV7-9,-,-,CASSLVLVEAFF,TGTGCCAGCAGCTTAGTGTTAGTGGAAGCTTTCTTT
TRBJ1-5,TRBV3-1/TRBV3-2,-,-,CASSQDVNNQPQHF,TGTGCCAGCAGCCAAGATGTTAACAATCAGCCCCAGCATTTT
TRBJ2-3,TRBV15,-,-,CATSRVDNTDTQYF,TGTGCCACCAGCAGAGTGGACAACACAGATACGCAGTATTTT
TRBJ2-1,TRBV7-2,-,-,CASSLTYPGQTYNEQFF,TGTGCCAGCAGCTTGACTTACCCGGGACAAACTTACAATGAGCAGTTCTTC
TRBJ2-6,TRBV3-1/TRBV3-2,once,-,CASSQTINVLLVLLAGANVLTF,TGTGCCAGCAGCCAAACGATAAACGTTCTACTCGTACTCCTGGCTGGGGCCAACGTCCTGACTTTC
TRBJ1-1,TRBV28,-,-,CASSLGGHLNTEAFF,TGTGCCAGCAGTCTTGGGGGACATCTGAACACTGAAGCTTTCTTT
TRBJ1-2,TRBV5-6,-,-,CASRSPGNYGYTF,TGTGCCAGCAGATCCCCGGGAAACTATGGCTACACCTTC
TRBJ2-2,TRBV19,-,-,CASRLFTGELFF,TGTGCCAGTAGACTCTTCACCGGGGAGCTGTTTTTT
TRBJ1-3,TRBV5-1,-,-,CASSLATGSSGNTIYF,TGCGCCAGCAGCTTGGCCACAGGTTCCTCTGGAAACACCATATATTTT
TRBJ2-5,TRBV19,-,TRBD2,CASSSRLAGSVETQYF,TGTGCCAGTAGTAGCAGACTAGCGGGGTCGGTGGAGACCCAGTACTTC
TRBJ1-5,TRBV6-2/TRBV6-3,few,-,CASSQALGLNQPQHF,TGTGCCAGCAGCCAAGCGCTGGGGCTTAATCAGCCCCAGCATTTT
TRBJ1-5,TRBV21-1,-,-,CASSKPQGARNQPQHF,TGTGCCAGCAGCAAACCTCAGGGGGCCCGCAATCAGCCCCAGCATTTT
TRBJ1-2,TRBV6-5,-,TRBD1,CASSRRDRDWGYTF,TGTGCCAGCAGCCGCCGGGACAGGGACTGGGGCTACACCTTC
TRBJ1-1,TRBV19,-,TRBD1,CATSDWRRTGNTEAFF,TGTGCCACCTCGGATTGGAGACGGACAGGAAACACTGAAGCTTTCTTT
TRBJ1-1,TRBV7-9,-,-,CASSYRPGGEAFF,TGTGCCAGCAGCTACCGACCGGGGGGCGAAGCTTTCTTT
TRBJ2-1,TRBV7-2,-,TRBD2,CASSSSGQRGGNEQFF,TGTGCCAGCAGCTCCTCGGGTCAGCGGGGCGGTAATGAGCAGTTCTTC
TRBJ1-6,TRBV16,few,-,CASSQWAGQSSPLHF,TGTGCCAGCAGCCAATGGGCAGGACAGTCCTCACCCCTCCACTTT
TRBJ1-5,TRBV7-9,-,TRBD1,CASSSTGGRQPQHF,TGTGCCAGCAGCTCGACAGGGGGCAGGCAGCCCCAGCATTTT
TRBJ2-7,TRBV20-1,-,TRBD2,CSASGPGLAGGTLAYEQYF,TGCAGTGCTAGTGGCCCGGGACTAGCGGGTGGAACCCTAGCCTACGAGCAGTACTTC
TRBJ2-3,TRBV24-1,-,-,CATSDASQGTDTQYF,TGTGCCACCAGTGATGCGAGCCAGGGGACAGATACGCAGTATTTT
TRBJ1-4,TRBV7-3,-,-,CASSHSRQDSGANEKLFF,TGTGCCAGCTCCCATTCCCGCCAGGACTCAGGAGCTAATGAAAAACTGTTTTTT
TRBJ1-5,TRBV3-1/TRBV3-2,-,TRBD1,CASSQAQGAEPQHF,TGTGCCAGCAGCCAAGCCCAGGGGGCTGAGCCCCAGCATTTT
TRBJ1-5,TRBV7-2,-,-,CASSLAQGRQPQHF,TGTGCCAGCAGCTTAGCACAGGGTCGTCAGCCCCAGCATTTT
TRBJ1-3,TRBV7-9,-,TRBD1,CASSLPGQTSGNTIYF,TGTGCCAGCAGCTTACCGGGACAGACATCTGGAAACACCATATATTTT
TRBJ1-6,TRBV6-5,few,-,CASSSSSGQRNSPLHF,TGTGCCAGCAGTTCATCTAGTGGACAGCGAAATTCACCCCTCCACTTT
TRBJ2-1,TRBV9,-,-,CASSVLPGVSSYNEQFF,TGTGCCAGCAGCGTACTGCCGGGGGTATCCTCCTACAATGAGCAGTTCTTC
TRBJ1-5,TRBV29-1,-,-,CSVEGAGQEQPQHF,TGCAGCGTTGAAGGCGCGGGGCAGGAACAGCCCCAGCATTTT
TRBJ2-2,TRBV30,-,-,CAWRNRVNTGELFF,TGTGCCTGGAGAAACAGGGTAAACACCGGGGAGCTGTTTTTT
TRBJ1-1,TRBV6-5,-,-,CASIPRGGMNTEAFF,TGTGCCAGCATCCCGCGTGGGGGCATGAACACTGAAGCTTTCTTT
TRBJ2-1,TRBV11-2,-,TRBD1,CASSLDKGTGGKFF,TGTGCCAGCAGCTTAGATAAGGGGACAGGGGGCAAGTTCTTC
TRBJ1-5,TRBV6-2/TRBV6-3,-,-,CASSYPPGGRDNQPQHF,TGTGCCAGCAGTTACCCTCCGGGTGGAAGAGATAATCAGCCCCAGCATTTT
TRBJ1-5,TRBV6-4,few,-,CASSVWGGQPQHF,TGTGCCAGCAGTGTTTGGGGAGGTCAGCCCCAGCATTTT
TRBJ1-1,TRBV9,-,TRBD1,CASSTTGGSEAFF,TGTGCCAGCAGCACGACAGGGGGTAGTGAAGCTTTCTTT